This passage covers 15 T cell receptor beta chains from one sample sequenced in a study of vaccination and CD4 T cells after COVID-19. These receptors' targets are unknown. Sequenced with the Oncomine TCR Beta short-read assay was DNA taken from cultured CD4+ T cells. From the PCR reads, TCRdb called clonotypes with MiXCR, one entry per CDR3 protein. The sample has over 15,000 distinct CDR3 sequences; about 42% are singletons. Treatment noted: roughly 10-day PBMC culture with coronavirus spike peptide pools or control peptides (ViraFEST assay). The sample in question was CD4+ T cells from blood, cultured in vitro, obtained before SARS-CoV-2 vaccination. The receptors come from a human donor who had recovered from COVID-19.

The rearrangement uses TRBV4-1 and TRBJ1-6, with 7 positions matching TRBD1. There are 17 residues in the CDR3. The trim removed 0 bases at V and 8 bases at J, leaving 10 bases unmatched. Germline CDR1 and CDR2: MGHRA and YSYEKL. The CDR3 bases are TGCGCCAGCAGCCAAGATGGATCGGCAGGGGGGGATTCACCCCTCCACTTT. Translation: CASSQDGSAGGDSPLHF.

The rearrangement joins TRBV19 to TRBJ1-5; D unclear. CDR1 and CDR2 (germline): LNHDA, SQIVND (reference sequence). The V end was cut by 8 bases, the J end by 1 base, with 15 bases between. This CDR3 is built from 15 residues. The CDR3 DNA follows: TGTGCCAGTGGCCGGGAACGGTGGAGCAATCAGCCCCAGCATTTT. It yields the protein CASGRERWSNQPQHF.

This chain links TRBV7-9 with TRBJ2-2; 7 nucleotides align to TRBD2. Germline V CDR1 and CDR2: SEHNR, FQNEAQ (reference sequence). This CDR3 spans 15 amino acids. V lost 5 bases to trimming and J lost 2 bases; unmatched junction nucleotides: 5. CDR3 amino acids: CASSPGLLNTGELFF. The CDR3 DNA reads as TGTGCCAGCAGCCCGGGACTACTCAACACCGGGGAGCTGTTTTTT.

This chain joins TRBV11-2 and TRBJ1-6, with a weak D call TRBD1 (5 bases). The CDR3 has 14 residues. The V gene's germline CDR1 is SGHAT and CDR2 FQNNGV. Trimming left V 5 bases short and J 7 bases short, with 12 bases between. CDR3 sequence reads: CASSRGAGNSPLHF. The CDR3 DNA sequence: TGTGCCAGCAGCCGAGGGGCCGGGAATTCACCCCTCCACTTT.

Relative to its sample, this clonotype is medium-sized. The chain links TRBV7-9 to TRBJ1-2; D gene unclear. The CDR3 consists of 13 residues. Germline V CDR1 and CDR2: SEHNR, FQNEAQ (reference sequence). Trimming took off 2 bases at V and 6 bases at J, with 10 bases between the two ends. CDR3: CASSLLGSNGYTF. DNA of the CDR3: TGTGCCAGCAGCTTACTGGGGAGCAATGGCTACACCTTC.

The table lists this clonotype with a few counts. The chain is built from TRBV7-2 and TRBJ2-5; D is possibly TRBD2 (7 bases). Germline CDR1 SGHTA, CDR2 FQGNSA. Between the trimmed V and J ends, which lost 1 base and 1 base, there was a span of 13 bases. This CDR3 has 16 amino acids. CDR3 DNA sequence: TGTGCCAGCAGCTTAGGACCGGGGGGCACCCAAGAGACCCAGTACTTC. Translating gives CASSLGPGGTQETQYF. Full variable domain (remainder filled in from reference TRBV7-2 and TRBJ2-5): GAGVSQSPSNKVTEKGKDVELRCDPISGHTALYWYRQSLGQGLEFLIYFQGNSAPDKSGLPSDRFSAERTGGSVSTLTIQRTQQEDSAVYLCASSLGPGGTQETQYFGPGTRLLVL.

This clonotype was observed a few times. V gene TRBV7-2 combines with J gene TRBJ2-1; D gene ambiguous. Looked up from germline, CDR1 is SGHTA and CDR2 is FQGNSA. The CDR3 length is 14 residues. The V gene lost 1 base and the J gene lost 3 bases, with 7 bases spanning the gap. CDR3 bases: TGTGCCAGCAGCTTAGAGAGTAGCTACAATGAGCAGTTCTTC. This gives the protein CASSLESSYNEQFF.

The genes are TRBV6-2 or TRBV6-3 and TRBJ2-5; no reliable D call. The CDR3 consists of 11 residues. V was trimmed by 5 bases and J by 2 bases, leaving 3 bases between them. CDR1 MNHEY and CDR2 SVGEGT come from the germline V gene. The CDR3 nucleotides read TGTGCCAGCAGTCAACAAGAGACCCAGTACTTC. It is translated as CASSQQETQYF.

The table lists this clonotype with a count of one. The V gene is TRBV7-2, the J gene TRBJ2-1; D unresolved. From germline, CDR1 is SGHTA and CDR2 FQGNSA. This CDR3 spans 13 amino acids. The V gene lost 7 bases and the J gene lost 7 bases, with 14 bases spanning the gap. The CDR3 coding sequence is TGTGCCAGCACCTTCCTGCATAATAATGAGCAGTTCTTC. Its translation: CASTFLHNNEQFF.

The chain joins TRBV20-1 to TRBJ2-7; TRBD1 matches at 8 bases. This CDR3 is 13 amino acids long. Germline lookup yields CDR1 DFQATT and CDR2 SNEGSKA (reference sequence). The V segment lost 5 bases and the J segment 2 bases; nucleotides outside the gene matches: 5. The CDR3 here is CSADRDRTYEQYF. In nucleotides, the CDR3 is TGCAGTGCTGACCGGGACAGGACCTACGAGCAGTACTTC.

This sequence joins TRBV7-2 and TRBJ1-3; D perhaps matches TRBD1 (6 bases). The CDR3 spans 16 residues. V was pared by 6 bases and J by 0 bases, with 15 bases between. Germline CDR1 SGHTA, CDR2 FQGNSA. The CDR3: CASSPRQASSGNTIYF. CDR3 sequence (DNA): TGTGCCAGCAGTCCTAGACAGGCCAGCTCTGGAAACACCATATATTTT.

This clonotype was counted between two and nine times. The chain recombines TRBV6-2 or TRBV6-3 with TRBJ1-1; D uncertain. V lost 2 bases and J 3 bases, leaving 4 bases between the germline ends. CDR1 and CDR2 from the germline V gene are MNHEY and SVGEGT. The CDR3 has 12 amino acids. The CDR3 DNA reads as TGTGCCAGCAGTTACCTATACACTGAAGCTTTCTTT. Its translation is CASSYLYTEAFF.

The chain employs TRBV11-2 and TRBJ2-7; weak D call: TRBD1 (5 bases). V lost 4 bases, J lost 0 bases, and 13 bases lay in between. From germline, CDR1 is SGHAT and CDR2 FQNNGV. The CDR3 is 15 amino acids. CDR3 DNA sequence: TGTGCCAGCAGCTCGTTGAAGGGGAACTCCTACGAGCAGTACTTC. It codes for CASSSLKGNSYEQYF.

This clonotype has only a few counts. V is TRBV20-1 and J is TRBJ1-1; the D is unclear. The ends were cut back, 6 bases at V and 1 base at J, with 12 bases in the middle. The CDR3 is 13 residues long. Germline CDR1 DFQATT, CDR2 SNEGSKA (reference sequence). In nucleotides, the CDR3 is TGCAGTGCCTGCTCCCAACCGAACACTGAAGCTTTCTTT. Translation: CSACSQPNTEAFF.

The V and J genes are TRBV10-3 and TRBJ2-7; D perhaps matches TRBD1 (5 bases). V gave up 4 bases and J gave up 2 bases, with 9 bases separating them. Germline V CDR1 and CDR2: ENHRY, SYGVKD. The CDR3 extends over 13 amino acids. The CDR3 DNA sequence: TGTGCCATCAGTGGAACAGGTCCCTACGAGCAGTACTTC. Translation: CAISGTGPYEQYF.